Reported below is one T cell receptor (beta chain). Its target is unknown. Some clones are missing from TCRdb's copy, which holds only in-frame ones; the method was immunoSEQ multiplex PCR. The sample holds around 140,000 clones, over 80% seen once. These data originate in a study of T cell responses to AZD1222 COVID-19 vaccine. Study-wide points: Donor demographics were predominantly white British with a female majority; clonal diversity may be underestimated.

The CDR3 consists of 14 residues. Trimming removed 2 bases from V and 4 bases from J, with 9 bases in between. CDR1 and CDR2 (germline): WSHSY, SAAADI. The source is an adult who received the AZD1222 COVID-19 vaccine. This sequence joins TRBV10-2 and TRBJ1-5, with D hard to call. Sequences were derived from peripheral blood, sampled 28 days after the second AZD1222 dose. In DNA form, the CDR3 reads TGCGCCAGCAGTGAGATGAGTCATAATCAGCCCCAGCATTTT. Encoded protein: CASSEMSHNQPQHF.